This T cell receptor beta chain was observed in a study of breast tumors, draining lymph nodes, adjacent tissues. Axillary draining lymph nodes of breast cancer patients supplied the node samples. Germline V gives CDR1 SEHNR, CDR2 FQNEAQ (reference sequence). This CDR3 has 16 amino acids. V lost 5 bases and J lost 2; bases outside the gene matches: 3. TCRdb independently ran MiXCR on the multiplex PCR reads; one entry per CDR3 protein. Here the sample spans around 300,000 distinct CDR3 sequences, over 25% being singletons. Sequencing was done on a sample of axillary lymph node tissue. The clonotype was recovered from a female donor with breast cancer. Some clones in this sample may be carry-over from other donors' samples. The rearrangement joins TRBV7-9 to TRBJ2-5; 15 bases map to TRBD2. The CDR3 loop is CASSPGTSGRQETQYF. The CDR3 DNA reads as TGTGCCAGCAGCCCGGGGACTAGCGGGAGGCAAGAGACCCAGTACTTC.